The 20 T cell receptor beta chains presented below share a single source sample, sequenced in a study of blood T cell repertoires in COVID-19. TCRdb's table, derived via immunoSEQ multiplex PCR, lists solely in-frame clones and lacks some. The sample holds about 110,000 clones, more than 75% seen once. Sequenced input: peripheral blood. These receptor sequences come from a man aged 65-85 years with acute or convalescent COVID-19.

V is TRBV5-1 and J is TRBJ2-2, with D possibly TRBD1 on 6 matching bases. V shed 0 bases and J shed 0 bases, with 6 bases lying between them. This CDR3 comprises 15 residues. From germline, CDR1 is SGHRS and CDR2 YFSETQ. The CDR3: CASSLDRANTGELFF. The CDR3 nucleotides are TGCGCCAGCAGCTTGGACAGGGCGAACACCGGGGAGCTGTTTTTT.

Only one count was recorded for this clone. The chain combines TRBV2 with TRBJ1-5; weak D call: TRBD1 (6 bases). CDR1 SNHLY and CDR2 FYNNEI come from the germline V gene. The length of the CDR3 is 14 residues. V lost 8 bases to trimming and J lost 1 base, with 12 bases between them. CDR3 protein: CASRRTVSNQPQHF. The DNA of the CDR3 is TGTGCCAGCCGTAGGACAGTAAGCAATCAGCCCCAGCATTTT.

The chain is built from TRBV19 and TRBJ1-1; the match to TRBD1 covers 7 bases. The V segment lost 4 bases and the J segment 5 bases; nucleotides outside the gene matches: 4. CDR3 size: 13 residues. Germline V gives CDR1 LNHDA, CDR2 SQIVND (reference sequence). The CDR3 region has the DNA TGTGCCAGTAGTACCAACAGGGGTACTGAAGCTTTCTTT. Protein product: CASSTNRGTEAFF.

The chain carries TRBV30 and TRBJ2-5; weak D call: TRBD2 (5 bases). The CDR3 has 14 residues. With 0 bases removed from V and 5 bases from J, the gap between germline ends came to 13 bases. The V gene's germline CDR1 is GTSNPN and CDR2 SVGIG (reference sequence). The CDR3 DNA reads TGTGCCTGGAGTGTGTCGGGGAATATCGAGACCCAGTACTTC. It specifies CAWSVSGNIETQYF.

This chain uses TRBV9 with TRBJ2-7; 7 bases are shared with TRBD1. The V gene's germline CDR1 is SGDLS and CDR2 YYNGEE. With V trimmed by 4 bases and J by 3 bases, 4 bases remained unmatched. The CDR3 is 13 residues long. The CDR3 region has the DNA TGTGCCAGCAGCTCGGGACAGTACTACGAGCAGTACTTC. It translates to CASSSGQYYEQYF.

The rearrangement joins TRBV5-1 to TRBJ2-3, with a tentative D call TRBD1 (5 bases). The ends were cut back, 0 bases at V and 4 bases at J, with 12 bases in the middle. The CDR3 has 15 amino acids. CDR1 is SGHRS and CDR2 is YFSETQ in the germline V gene. This chain's CDR3 is CASSLVGRVADTQYF. The CDR3 DNA reads as TGCGCCAGCAGCTTGGTCGGCAGGGTGGCAGATACGCAGTATTTT.

The chain uses TRBV30 and TRBJ1-4; no reliable D call. This CDR3 contains 13 residues. The V end was cut by 3 bases, the J end by 6 bases, with 11 bases between. Germline CDR1 is GTSNPN and CDR2 is SVGIG (reference sequence). In DNA form, the CDR3 reads TGTGCCTGGAGAGCGAGATCGGATGAAAAACTGTTTTTT. Translation gives CAWRARSDEKLFF.

This clone was recorded only once. The chain uses TRBV6-6 and TRBJ1-6, with TRBD1 matching 10 bases. The CDR3 sequence is 14 residues long. Per germline, CDR1 MNHNY and CDR2 SVGAGI (reference sequence). J lost 8 bases, V lost 6 bases, and 4 bases had no gene match. CDR3 sequence (DNA): TGTGCCAGCAGCCAGGACAGGGGGTATTCACCCCTCCACTTT. Its translation: CASSQDRGYSPLHF.

The chain uses TRBV5-1 and TRBJ2-3; no clear D gene. Germline V gene lookup returns CDR1 SGHRS and CDR2 YFSETQ. The CDR3 loop spans 12 amino acids. Between the trimmed V and J ends, which lost 4 bases and 0 bases, there was a span of 3 bases. The CDR3 region is CASSTSTDTQYF. The CDR3 DNA is TGCGCCAGCAGCACAAGCACAGATACGCAGTATTTT.

The rearrangement joins TRBV28 to TRBJ1-2; possible D gene TRBD1, 6 bases. This CDR3 has 12 residues. Germline CDR1 reads MDHEN; CDR2 reads SYDVKM. V was cut by 6 bases and J by 5 bases, with 10 bases left in between. CDR3 nucleotides: TGTGCCAGCAGCCAGGGGCCGTATGGCTACACCTTC. This encodes CASSQGPYGYTF.

The rearrangement uses TRBV6-5 and TRBJ2-7, with D maybe TRBD1 (6 bases). The CDR3 spans 15 residues. Per the germline V gene, CDR1 is MNHEY and CDR2 is SVGAGI. V lost 6 bases and J 0 bases, leaving 15 bases between the germline ends. The CDR3 protein is CASRLDRRASYEQYF. The CDR3 region has the DNA TGTGCCAGCAGGCTGGACAGAAGAGCCTCCTACGAGCAGTACTTC.

J is TRBJ2-3 and V is TRBV5-1; the match to TRBD2 covers 7 bases. V was pared by 2 bases and J by 1 base, with 4 bases of the junction left unmatched. Per the germline V gene, CDR1 is SGHRS and CDR2 is YFSETQ. CDR3 length: 15 residues. CDR3: CASSLNLAGTDTQYF. Written as DNA, the CDR3 is TGCGCCAGCAGCTTAAACCTAGCGGGCACAGATACGCAGTATTTT.

The chain employs TRBV28 and TRBJ2-7; possible D gene TRBD1, 5 bases. The germline CDR1 and CDR2 sequences are MDHEN and SYDVKM. The V and J ends lost 0 bases and 4 bases respectively, with 13 bases between them. CDR3 size: 15 residues. The CDR3 DNA reads as TGTGCCAGCAGTTTATGGGCAGGACAAGGTTACGAGCAGTACTTC. Amino acid sequence: CASSLWAGQGYEQYF.

The chain links TRBV4-1 to TRBJ1-2, with D unclear. This CDR3 region has 14 residues. The germline V gene encodes CDR1 MGHRA and CDR2 YSYEKL. Trimming removed 0 bases at V and 8 bases at J, with 13 bases between. CDR3 residues: CASSQDHSPGGYTF. The CDR3 DNA reads as TGCGCCAGCAGCCAAGATCACAGCCCGGGGGGCTACACCTTC.

The table lists this clone with a few counts. The chain recombines TRBV20-1 with TRBJ1-1; possibly TRBD1 for D (5 bases). Looked up from germline, CDR1 is DFQATT and CDR2 is SNEGSKA (reference sequence). The CDR3 has 15 amino acids. V lost 3 bases and J 4 bases, leaving 18 bases between the germline ends. The CDR3 loop is CSASILGGSRTEAFF. CDR3 bases: TGCAGTGCTAGTATCCTCGGGGGAAGTCGCACTGAAGCTTTCTTT.

This rearrangement joins TRBV7-3 to TRBJ2-5, with 11 bases lining up with TRBD2. J lost 3 bases, V lost 3 bases, and 3 bases had no gene match. This CDR3 region has 15 residues. Germline V lookup: CDR1 SGHTA, CDR2 FQGTGA. The CDR3 here is CASSFSGGEEETQYF. For the CDR3, the DNA is TGTGCCAGCAGCTTTAGCGGGGGGGAGGAAGAGACCCAGTACTTC.

This clone was detected once. The chain combines TRBV27 with TRBJ1-5; 7 bases fit TRBD1. CDR3 length equals 16 residues. Trimming at V came to 5 bases and at J to 1 base, leaving 8 bases not matched to a gene. CDR1 and CDR2 (germline): MNHEY, SMNVEV (reference sequence). In DNA, the CDR3 is TGTGCCAGCAGTATAACAGGGGCTAAGAGCAATCAGCCCCAGCATTTT. It translates to CASSITGAKSNQPQHF.

This clone was seen only once. The gene calls are TRBV5-1 and TRBJ1-2; the D gene is possibly TRBD1 (6 bases). V dropped 4 bases and J dropped 8 bases, with 18 bases sitting between them. CDR3 size: 14 residues. The V gene's germline CDR1 is SGHRS and CDR2 YFSETQ. CDR3 bases: TGCGCCAGCAGCCCAGGACAGTCTTTGGGCGGCTACACCTTC. This encodes CASSPGQSLGGYTF.

V usage is TRBV4-2 and J usage is TRBJ2-6, with 13 bases aligning to TRBD2. CDR1 is LGHNA, CDR2 YNFKEQ, per germline. This CDR3 region has 23 residues. With V trimmed by 0 bases and J by 0 bases, 14 bases remained unmatched. CDR3 sequence (DNA): TGTGCCAGCAGCCAAGAGGACCGTAGTCTGGGACTAGCGGGGCCCTCTGGGGCCAACGTCCTGACTTTC. Its translation is CASSQEDRSLGLAGPSGANVLTF.

The CDR3 DNA is TGTGCCAGCAGCCAAGGGGACAGGGTGGTCTACAATGAGCAGTTCTTC. Protein: CASSQGDRVVYNEQFF. The chain links TRBV3-1 (or the pseudogene TRBV3-2) to TRBJ2-1; TRBD1 matches at 9 bases. Germline-derived CDR1 and CDR2 are LGHDT and YNNKEL (reference sequence). J gave up 3 bases and V 1 base, and 4 bases lay outside the gene matches. The CDR3 is 16 residues long.